This T cell receptor beta chain was observed in a study of T cell repertoires in cytomegalovirus infection (dated by TCRdb to between 2019 and 2020). Regarding the complete study: The peptide stimulations were aimed at well-studied HLA-B-restricted epitopes as well as recently identified HLA-C-restricted CMV epitopes, whose presentation resists viral immunomodulation. Because public TCR beta signatures pointed to carriage of CMV infection together with the matching HLA type, the HLA type of each donor mattered for the analysis. Findings and caveats that apply to the study as a whole: The ex vivo response was dominated by HLA-C-restricted CMV-specific TCR beta clonotypes, which also provided the single most frequent clonotype in two of eight donors. In both this cohort and an independent cohort of 350 or so donors, the cumulative frequency of public TCR beta family members distinguished carriers of CMV infection plus the relevant HLA type.

Trimming costs V 0 bases and J 1 base, and their ends lie 16 bases apart. As encoded in the germline V gene, CDR1 is MNHEY while CDR2 is SVGEGT. Spanning cysteine to phenylalanine, the CDR3 consists of 18 amino acids. Kept here is only the CDR3 DNA, which spans 54 bases and is read in frame from base 1. TCRdb records Illumina HiSeq 1500 as the sequencer. TCRdb redid the processing of the public reads, applying fastp at Q25 and MiXCR, and retained in-frame beta chains. All rows with the same CDR3 protein become a single entry with the most common DNA and genes. The sample table lists some 350,000 distinct CDR3 sequences, about 35% of them with a count of one. Clones ranked in the top ten supply roughly 12% of the sample. Reading the label with the study, this specimen's treatment or condition is: in vitro stimulation with specific CMV peptide epitopes to enrich CMV-specific T cells. Of note for this clonotype: What this receptor recognizes is not known. The input lacks base qualities; no much larger clone sits a single base away.

The rearrangement joined TRBV6-2 or TRBV6-3 to TRBJ2-1, with the D gene too uncertain to name. The sequencing here drew on cultured PBMCs, taken from culture after CMV antigen stimulation. The receptor was derived from a human donor in good health (CMV status not recorded). Some clones in this sample may be carry-over from other donors' samples. The CDR3 in this case is CASSYSLSGGLSYNEQFF. The bases are TGTGCCAGCAGTTACTCATTATCCGGCGGTCTATCCTACAATGAGCAGTTCTTC.